These 18 T cell receptor beta chains share one sample of origin, sequenced in a study of CD8+CD57+ T cells in acquired aplastic anemia (dated by TCRdb to the late 2010s). Flow cytometry had shown CD8+CD57+ cell expansion in the patients selected for sequencing. The sequencer listed for this sample is Illumina HiSeq 2000. Profiling of TCR beta VDJ combinations and CDR3 sequences used genomic DNA as the template. TCRdb cleaned the public reads at Q25 with fastp, built clones with MiXCR and kept in-frame beta chains. CDR3 protein duplicates are merged, each entry listing the most common genes and DNA. This sample gives fewer than 200,000 distinct CDR3 sequences in total; around 50% of them show up just once. The ten largest clones represent roughly 1.1% of the sample. Sample: sorted CD4+, CD8+, or CD8+CD57+ T cells (not recorded which) from PBMCs. The receptor source for this set is a human donor with aplastic anemia.

On this clonotype itself: This may be a read error: a much more frequent sequence differs by one nucleotide. The chain combines TRBV4-3 with TRBJ1-5; 9 bases align to TRBD1. This CDR3 comprises 15 residues. CDR1 and CDR2 (germline): LGHNA, YSLEER. CDR3: CVSSQLQGANQPQHF. DNA for the CDR3: TGCGTCAGCAGCCAGTTACAGGGGGCAAATCAGCCCCAGCATTTT.

As concerns this clonotype: One end of the junction does not line up with germline, which may come from a read error. The V gene is TRBV10-3, the J gene TRBJ2-7; TRBD2 might be the D (5 bases). Per the germline V gene, CDR1 is ENHRY and CDR2 is SYGVKD. CDR3 size: 16 residues. Here the CDR3 reads CAISEPLIEGQDEQHF. The CDR3 DNA follows: TGTGCCATCAGTGAGCCCCTAATCGAGGGTCAGGACGAGCAGCACTTC.

This chain connects TRBV10-1 to TRBJ2-3; D ambiguous. V was pared by 2 bases and J by 2 bases, with 11 bases between. Germline loops: CDR1 WNHNN, CDR2 SYGVQD (reference sequence). The CDR3 is 15 amino acids. The CDR3 DNA sequence: TGCGCCAGCAGTGAGACAAGGACCTCCACAGATACGCAGTATTTT. It translates to CASSETRTSTDTQYF.

The rearrangement uses TRBV7-2 and TRBJ2-3; no reliable D call. From germline, CDR1 is SGHTA and CDR2 FQGNSA. With 0 bases removed from V and 10 bases from J, the gap between germline ends came to 5 bases. This CDR3 spans 11 amino acids. CDR3 region: CASSLADAQYF. CDR3 nucleotides: TGTGCCAGCAGCTTAGCGGACGCGCAGTATTTT. Filled out from reference TRBV7-2 and TRBJ2-3, the complete variable domain reads GAGVSQSPSNKVTEKGKDVELRCDPISGHTALYWYRQSLGQGLEFLIYFQGNSAPDKSGLPSDRFSAERTGGSVSTLTIQRTQQEDSAVYLCASSLADAQYFGPGTRLTVL.

This clonotype was counted ten times or more. The chain carries TRBV5-4 and TRBJ2-3, with TRBD1 identical over 9 bases. The CDR3 runs to 16 residues. CDR1 is SGHNT and CDR2 is YYREEE in the germline V gene (reference sequence). Trimming cost V 4 bases and J 1 base; bases outside gene matches: 7. CDR3 sequence: CASSMGQGTRTDTQYF. CDR3 sequence (DNA): TGTGCCAGCAGCATGGGACAGGGAACCCGCACAGATACGCAGTATTTT. The whole variable domain, remainder taken from reference TRBV5-4 and TRBJ2-3, is ETGVTQSPTHLIKTRGQQVTLRCSSQSGHNTVSWYQQALGQGPQFIFQYYREEENGRGNFPPRFSGLQFPNYSSELNVNALELDDSALYLCASSMGQGTRTDTQYFGPGTRLTVL.

The chain has TRBV5-1 and TRBJ2-1, with 10 bases fitting TRBD1. Trimming at V came to 7 bases and at J to 9 bases, leaving 19 bases not matched to a gene. Germline CDR1 is SGHRS and CDR2 is YFSETQ. The CDR3 has 17 amino acids. The CDR3: CASGSKVPETGGPEQFF. CDR3 nucleotide sequence: TGCGCCAGCGGCTCGAAGGTCCCCGAGACAGGGGGCCCTGAGCAGTTCTTC.

In this sample, this clonotype turned up a few times. The chain employs TRBV10-2 and TRBJ2-7, with TRBD2 matching 8 bases. V dropped 4 bases and J dropped 5; count of bases not matched to a gene: 10. Germline V lookup: CDR1 WSHSY, CDR2 SAAADI. The length of the CDR3 is 15 residues. The chain's CDR3 is CASSGLAGSVHEQYF. CDR3 nucleotides: TGCGCCAGCAGTGGCTTAGCGGGGTCTGTCCACGAGCAGTACTTC.

A word on this clonotype: Just one base apart from a much larger clone, this may be a read error. The chain recombines TRBV25-1 with TRBJ2-5, with 10 bases aligning to TRBD2. Trimming took 7 bases from V and 2 from J; bases not matched to a gene: 7. This CDR3 has 15 residues. Germline V gene sequence: CDR1 MGHDK, CDR2 SYGVNS. For the CDR3, the DNA is TGTGCCAGCAATGCTAGCGGGGGACCACAAGAGACCCAGTACTTC. It is translated as CASNASGGPQETQYF.

This clonotype was observed a few times. This chain joins TRBV24-1 and TRBJ2-7; 9 bases map to TRBD1. V shed 4 bases and J 5 bases; nucleotides not matched to a gene: 17. Germline V gene lookup returns CDR1 KGHDR and CDR2 SFDVKD. The CDR3 spans 18 residues. The CDR3 DNA reads TGTGCCACCAGTGACCACATTCCCCGGGACAGGGAGACCCACGAGCAGTACTTC. As protein: CATSDHIPRDRETHEQYF.

This clonotype was counted once. The chain combines TRBV24-1 with TRBJ1-5; D possibly corresponds to TRBD1 (5 bases). CDR1 is KGHDR, CDR2 SFDVKD, per germline. This CDR3 spans 13 amino acids. V lost 4 bases to trimming and J lost 5 bases, with 8 bases between them. For the CDR3, the DNA is TGTGCCACCAGTGACTTGACAGATCAGCCCCAGCATTTT. This translates into CATSDLTDQPQHF.

The rearrangement links TRBV24-1 to TRBJ1-5; perhaps TRBD1 as D (6 bases). The CDR3 runs to 15 residues. V was pared by 3 bases and J by 5 bases, with 13 bases between. Germline V lookup: CDR1 KGHDR, CDR2 SFDVKD. DNA of the CDR3: TGTGCCACCAGTGATAGGACAGACCCCGATCAGCCCCAGCATTTT. Translating gives CATSDRTDPDQPQHF.

With respect to this clonotype: A read error may be the cause here, since a much bigger clone is one base away. J is TRBJ1-6 and V is TRBV5-1; the D gene is possibly TRBD1 (6 bases). The V and J ends lost 3 bases and 10 bases respectively, with 17 bases between them. This CDR3 is 15 amino acids long. The germline V gene encodes CDR1 SGHRS and CDR2 YFSETQ. The CDR3 nucleotides are TGCGCCAGCAGCTCCCCGGGGGGGCTTAACTCACCCCTCCACTTT. Translated, it gives CASSSPGGLNSPLHF.

In this sample, this clonotype turned up a few times. The chain links TRBV10-3 to TRBJ2-7; D may be TRBD2 (5 bases). Germline values: CDR1 ENHRY, CDR2 SYGVKD. The CDR3 runs to 14 residues. The V end was cut by 8 bases, the J end by 1 base, with 15 bases between. The CDR3 DNA reads TGTGCCATCTCCAGAGCGGCATCTTCCTACGAGCAGTACTTC. Translation gives CAISRAASSYEQYF.

This clonotype was seen a single time. The chain joins TRBV2 to TRBJ2-7; the D gene is possibly TRBD2 (5 bases). This CDR3 comprises 14 residues. Germline V gives CDR1 SNHLY, CDR2 FYNNEI. Trimming cost V 6 bases and J 2 bases, with 14 bases left between them. The DNA of the CDR3 is TGTGCCAGCAGCCCCGTGTGGGGAGCCTACGAGCAGTACTTC. As protein: CASSPVWGAYEQYF.

The gene calls are TRBV7-9 and TRBJ2-5; D not resolved. CDR1 is SEHNR and CDR2 is FQNEAQ in the germline V gene (reference sequence). The CDR3 sequence is 13 residues long. Between the trimmed V and J ends, which lost 1 base and 1 base, there was a span of 4 bases. The CDR3 loop reads CASSLDSQETQYF. For the CDR3, the DNA is TGTGCCAGCAGCTTAGACAGCCAAGAGACCCAGTACTTC.

Concerning this clonotype itself: A junction boundary mismatches the germline segment, possibly from a read error. This rearrangement joins TRBV7-3 to TRBJ2-1, with TRBD2 matching 8 bases. Germline values: CDR1 SGHTA, CDR2 FQGTGA. The CDR3 totals 15 residues. The CDR3 is CASAAGLALYNEQFF. The CDR3 nucleotides are TGTGCCAGCGCCGCCGGACTAGCCCTATACAACGAGCAGTTCTTC.

This clonotype came up many times. This chain joins TRBV6-5 and TRBJ2-1; tentative D call: TRBD2 (5 bases). V lost 0 bases, J lost 5 bases, and 11 bases lay in between. The CDR3 extends over 15 amino acids. Germline values: CDR1 MNHEY, CDR2 SVGAGI. The CDR3 is CASSYSVTTDNEQFF. The CDR3 region has the DNA TGTGCCAGCAGTTACTCAGTGACTACTGACAATGAGCAGTTCTTC.

This clonotype was found a few times. One end of the junction does not line up with germline, which may come from a read error. The genes are TRBV7-7 and TRBJ1-3; D is undetermined. Germline V gene lookup returns CDR1 SSHAT and CDR2 FNYEAQ (reference sequence). The CDR3 extends over 13 amino acids. The CDR3 sequence: CASSPEYGNTIYF. The CDR3 DNA follows: TGTGCTAGCAGCCCTGAGTACGGAAACACCATATATTTT.